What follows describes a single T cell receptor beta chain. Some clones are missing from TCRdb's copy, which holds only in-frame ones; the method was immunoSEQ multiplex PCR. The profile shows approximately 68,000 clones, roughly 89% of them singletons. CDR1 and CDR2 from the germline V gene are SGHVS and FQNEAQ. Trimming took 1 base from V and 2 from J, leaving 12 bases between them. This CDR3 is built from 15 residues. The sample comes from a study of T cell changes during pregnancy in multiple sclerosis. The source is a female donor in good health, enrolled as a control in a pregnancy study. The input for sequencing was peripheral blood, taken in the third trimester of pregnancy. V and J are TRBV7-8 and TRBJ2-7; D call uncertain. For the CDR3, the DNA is TGTGCCAGCAGCTTAGATAGTCTCTCAACCTACGAGCAGTACTTC. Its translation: CASSLDSLSTYEQYF. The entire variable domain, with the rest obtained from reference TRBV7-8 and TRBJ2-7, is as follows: GAGVSQSPRYKVAKRGQDVALRCDPISGHVSLFWYQQALGQGPEFLTYFQNEAQLDKSGLPSDRFFAERPEGSVSTLKIQRTQQEDSAVYLCASSLDSLSTYEQYFGPGTRLTVT.